A single TCR beta chain is shown here with its context. V was clipped by 1 base and J by 2 bases; unmatched bases: 13. This CDR3 comprises 19 residues. The V gene's germline CDR1 is SGHVS and CDR2 FNYEAQ. The data derive from a study of blood T cell repertoires in COVID-19. Clones were read by immunoSEQ multiplex PCR, and TCRdb kept only the in-frame ones, dropping some. The sample lists hundreds of thousands of clones, 85% occurring once. This chain connects TRBV7-6 to TRBJ1-3; TRBD1 agrees at 8 bases. The TCR sequence derives from a woman in her fifties or sixties who had recovered from COVID-19. Sequenced sample: PBMCs or T cells enriched from blood (not recorded which). CDR3 bases: TGTGCCAGCAGCTTAGGCTATTGGGACAGGAGAGGAACTGGAAACACCATATATTTT. It is translated as CASSLGYWDRRGTGNTIYF. The variable domain in full, completed from reference TRBV7-6 and TRBJ1-3, reads GAGVSQSPRYKVTKRGQDVALRCDPISGHVSLYWYRQALGQGPEFLTYFNYEAQQDKSGLPNDRFSAERPEGSISTLTIQRTEQRDSAMYRCASSLGYWDRRGTGNTIYFGEGSWLTVV.